Listed here are 32 T cell receptor beta chains from one sample, sequenced in a study of blood T cell repertoires in COVID-19. The method was immunoSEQ multiplex PCR; TCRdb's version includes in-frame clones alone and lacks a portion of them. The sample includes approximately 250,000 clones, 80% to 90% of them seen just once. Specimen: peripheral blood. The source is a woman in her 40s who had recovered from COVID-19.

The chain links TRBV7-2 to TRBJ1-4; TRBD1 aligns across 8 bases. Germline V lookup: CDR1 SGHTA, CDR2 FQGNSA. The CDR3 is 16 residues long. With 2 bases clipped from V and 4 bases from J, the junction kept 6 bases outside the gene matches. The CDR3 DNA reads TGTGCCAGCAGCTTATTTGGACAGGGTCTTAATGAAAAACTGTTTTTT. Protein product: CASSLFGQGLNEKLFF.

The V and J genes are TRBV3-1 (or the pseudogene TRBV3-2) and TRBJ2-5; 7 bases align to TRBD2. The V gene's germline CDR1 is LGHDT and CDR2 YNNKEL (reference sequence). V lost 1 base, J lost 5 bases, and 7 bases stayed unmatched. The CDR3 is made up of 15 amino acids. CDR3 bases: TGTGCCAGCAGCCAAGCGGGGGGAAAGGACGAGACCCAGTACTTC. Its protein product is CASSQAGGKDETQYF.

This rearrangement joins TRBV28 to TRBJ2-3, with D perhaps TRBD2 (5 bases). The CDR3 totals 19 residues. Trimming took off 8 bases at V and 3 bases at J, with 30 bases between the two ends. Germline lookup yields CDR1 MDHEN and CDR2 SYDVKM. CDR3 sequence (DNA): TGTGCCAGCCAACTCAATAAGATATACCGGGAATCTGAAACAGATACGCAGTATTTT. It is translated as CASQLNKIYRESETDTQYF.

V and J are TRBV7-2 and TRBJ1-4; unclear D gene. V shed 5 bases and J shed 3 bases, with 13 bases lying between them. The CDR3 spans 15 residues. The germline V gene encodes CDR1 SGHTA and CDR2 FQGNSA. CDR3 protein: CASSAQTGPNEKLFF. CDR3 in DNA: TGTGCCAGCAGCGCACAGACCGGTCCTAATGAAAAACTGTTTTTT. Based on the CDR3 plus reference TRBV7-2 and TRBJ1-4, the full variable domain is GAGVSQSPSNKVTEKGKDVELRCDPISGHTALYWYRQSLGQGLEFLIYFQGNSAPDKSGLPSDRFSAERTGGSVSTLTIQRTQQEDSAVYLCASSAQTGPNEKLFFGSGTQLSVL.

V usage is TRBV7-2 and J usage is TRBJ2-1; D is perhaps TRBD2 (6 bases). The CDR3 has 17 amino acids. The germline gives CDR1 SGHTA, CDR2 FQGNSA. Trimming took 7 bases from V and 0 from J, leaving 19 bases between them. The CDR3 region is CASTPRRDGSSYNEQFF. The CDR3 bases are TGTGCCAGCACCCCCCGGAGGGACGGAAGCTCCTACAATGAGCAGTTCTTC. Based on the CDR3 plus reference TRBV7-2 and TRBJ2-1, the full variable domain is GAGVSQSPSNKVTEKGKDVELRCDPISGHTALYWYRQSLGQGLEFLIYFQGNSAPDKSGLPSDRFSAERTGGSVSTLTIQRTQQEDSAVYLCASTPRRDGSSYNEQFFGPGTRLTVL.

V usage is TRBV3-1 (or the pseudogene TRBV3-2) and J usage is TRBJ2-5; D not resolved. This CDR3 is built from 15 residues. The V end was cut by 4 bases, the J end by 2 bases, with 14 bases between. The germline V gene encodes CDR1 LGHDT and CDR2 YNNKEL (reference sequence). This CDR3 reads CASSRRGVRQETQYF. CDR3 in DNA: TGTGCCAGCAGCCGGAGAGGAGTGAGGCAAGAGACCCAGTACTTC.

The rearrangement joins TRBV5-1 to TRBJ2-5; D may be TRBD2 (10 bases). CDR1 is SGHRS, CDR2 YFSETQ, per germline. CDR3 size: 23 residues. Trimming removed 0 bases from V and 0 bases from J, with 33 bases in between. The CDR3 sequence is CASSLAPTGTGTLAGDYQETQYF. CDR3 DNA: TGCGCCAGCAGCTTGGCCCCAACCGGGACAGGGACGCTAGCGGGGGATTACCAAGAGACCCAGTACTTC.

V and J are TRBV18 and TRBJ2-7; D perhaps matches TRBD1 (5 bases). Germline lookup yields CDR1 KGHSH and CDR2 LQKENI. The CDR3 runs to 14 residues. The V gene lost 0 bases and the J gene lost 2 bases, with 8 bases spanning the gap. The CDR3 nucleotides are TGTGCCAGCTCACCACCGACAGAAACCTACGAGCAGTACTTC. Translation gives CASSPPTETYEQYF.

The chain is built from TRBV28 and TRBJ1-4, with D tentatively TRBD1 (5 bases). This CDR3 region has 17 residues. V was shortened by 6 bases and J by 6 bases, with 23 bases between the two germline ends. Germline loops: CDR1 MDHEN, CDR2 SYDVKM. Here the CDR3 reads CASRQSPGREEDEKLFF. The CDR3 DNA sequence: TGTGCCAGCAGACAATCCCCTGGCAGGGAAGAAGATGAAAAACTGTTTTTT.

This chain uses TRBV29-1 with TRBJ1-1, with 8 positions matching TRBD1. CDR3 length: 15 residues. With V trimmed by 1 base and J by 6 bases, 10 bases remained unmatched. The germline gives CDR1 SQVTM, CDR2 ANQGSEA. Here the CDR3 reads CSVEGIDRGSSEAFF. The DNA of the CDR3 is TGCAGCGTTGAAGGGATAGACAGGGGTAGCTCTGAAGCTTTCTTT.

The count of this clone is one. The rearrangement joins TRBV2 to TRBJ2-5; TRBD2 matches at 10 bases. In germline, CDR1 is SNHLY, CDR2 FYNNEI. The CDR3 is 14 residues long. J lost 5 bases, V lost 8 bases, and 8 bases had no gene match. The CDR3 nucleotides read TGTGCCAGCCACCAAGCGGGGGGGCGGGAGACCCAGTACTTC. Protein product: CASHQAGGRETQYF.

V usage is TRBV10-3 and J usage is TRBJ1-2; D is possibly TRBD1 (5 bases). The CDR3 consists of 13 residues. V was clipped by 4 bases and J by 9 bases, with 15 bases between them. Germline CDR1 ENHRY, CDR2 SYGVKD. The CDR3: CAISGGQGGSYTF. CDR3 DNA sequence: TGTGCCATCAGTGGTGGGCAGGGAGGAAGCTACACCTTC.

This chain connects TRBV6-1 to TRBJ2-7; D is possibly TRBD1 (6 bases). V lost 4 bases and J lost 1, with 17 bases in between. The CDR3 totals 16 residues. The germline gives CDR1 MNHNS, CDR2 SASEGT. The CDR3 DNA reads TGTGCCAGCAGTGGGGGCACAGGGCTAGTATCCTACGAGCAGTACTTC. It is translated as CASSGGTGLVSYEQYF.

A note on this clone: The junction departs from the called germline gene at one end, perhaps through a read error. The genes are TRBV7-8 and TRBJ2-5; D is undetermined. The CDR3 extends over 13 amino acids. CDR1 SGHVS and CDR2 FQNEAQ come from the germline V gene. The CDR3 protein is CASNLGSQETQYF. DNA for the CDR3: TGTGCCAGCAACTTAGGTTCACAAGAGACCCAGTACTTC.

This chain links TRBV5-4 with TRBJ2-1; D is unclear. V dropped 0 bases and J dropped 0 bases, with 19 bases sitting between them. From germline, CDR1 is SGHNT and CDR2 YYREEE (reference sequence). The CDR3 runs to 19 residues. CDR3 protein: CASSLALGSRSYSYNEQFF. The CDR3 DNA is TGTGCCAGCAGCTTGGCTCTTGGGTCTAGGAGCTACTCCTACAATGAGCAGTTCTTC.

This rearrangement joins TRBV6-5 to TRBJ2-1; D might be TRBD2 (7 bases). The CDR3 is 15 amino acids. Per the germline V gene, CDR1 is MNHEY and CDR2 is SVGAGI. V gave up 10 bases and J gave up 4 bases, with 20 bases separating them. The CDR3 DNA reads as TGTGCCACAGGGAGGGGGGGGCCCGTTTACAATGAGCAGTTCTTC. Its protein is CATGRGGPVYNEQFF.

The chain recombines TRBV5-5 with TRBJ1-6, with D possibly being TRBD1 (6 bases). V was trimmed by 0 bases and J by 6 bases, leaving 10 bases between them. This CDR3 is built from 15 residues. Germline-derived CDR1 and CDR2 are SGHKS and YYEKEE (reference sequence). CDR3 amino acids: CASSLGAGVNSPLHF. The CDR3 DNA sequence: TGTGCCAGCAGCTTGGGAGCAGGGGTTAATTCACCCCTCCACTTT. Full variable domain (missing parts from reference TRBV5-5 and TRBJ1-6): DAGVTQSPTHLIKTRGQQVTLRCSPISGHKSVSWYQQVLGQGPQFIFQYYEKEERGRGNFPDRFSARQFPNYSSELNVNALLLGDSALYLCASSLGAGVNSPLHFGNGTRLTVT.

This rearrangement joins TRBV5-1 to TRBJ2-5; 8 bases match TRBD2. The V and J ends lost 1 base and 5 bases, in that order; junction bases with no gene match: 1. From germline, CDR1 is SGHRS and CDR2 YFSETQ. CDR3 length: 13 amino acids. CDR3 bases: TGCGCCAGCAGCTTGCAGCGGGAGGAGACCCAGTACTTC. This gives the protein CASSLQREETQYF.

The chain links TRBV7-8 to TRBJ1-1; 8 nucleotides match TRBD1. There are 15 residues in the CDR3. V shed 3 bases and J 7 bases; nucleotides not matched to a gene: 10. The germline CDR1 and CDR2 sequences are SGHVS and FQNEAQ. CDR3 sequence: CASSFSLDRVGEAFF. The CDR3 DNA reads TGTGCCAGCAGCTTCTCTCTGGACAGGGTCGGTGAAGCTTTCTTT.

Only a few counts were recorded for this clone. V gene TRBV27 combines with J gene TRBJ1-1; 11 nucleotides match TRBD1. CDR1 is MNHEY, CDR2 SMNVEV, per germline (reference sequence). The length of the CDR3 is 14 residues. The ends lost 5 bases at V and 3 bases at J; junction bases unmatched: 2. This CDR3 reads CASSLGQGDTEAFF. The CDR3 region has the DNA TGTGCCAGCAGTCTGGGACAGGGGGACACTGAAGCTTTCTTT.

The chain joins TRBV6-2 or TRBV6-3 to TRBJ2-7; D ambiguous. V lost 0 bases and J 3 bases, leaving 15 bases between the germline ends. The CDR3 is made up of 16 amino acids. Per the germline V gene, CDR1 is MNHEY and CDR2 is SVGEGT. The CDR3 here is CASSYSPFYPLYEQYF. The CDR3 DNA follows: TGTGCCAGCAGTTACTCTCCTTTCTACCCACTCTACGAGCAGTACTTC.

This sequence joins TRBV10-3 and TRBJ2-5; 7 bases are shared with TRBD2. The CDR3 runs 15 residues. CDR1 ENHRY and CDR2 SYGVKD come from the germline V gene. The ends lost 3 bases at V and 3 bases at J; junction bases unmatched: 7. CDR3 sequence: CAISDRGRVKETQYF. DNA for the CDR3: TGTGCCATCAGTGATCGGGGGAGGGTAAAAGAGACCCAGTACTTC.

The rearrangement uses TRBV29-1 and TRBJ1-2; no clear D. Trimming removed 4 bases at V and 1 base at J, with 4 bases between. The V gene's germline CDR1 is SQVTM and CDR2 ANQGSEA. The CDR3 has 11 amino acids. The CDR3 coding sequence is TGCAGCGTTGGAGGTAACTATGGCTACACCTTC. As protein: CSVGGNYGYTF.

This chain connects TRBV2 to TRBJ2-5, with D tentatively TRBD2 (6 bases). The CDR3 has 14 amino acids. The germline gives CDR1 SNHLY, CDR2 FYNNEI. The V end was cut by 3 bases, the J end by 4 bases, with 12 bases between. The DNA for the CDR3 is TGTGCCAGCAGTGATGAGCGGGCCCCAGAGACCCAGTACTTC. It yields the protein CASSDERAPETQYF.

J is TRBJ1-2 and V is TRBV12-3 or TRBV12-4; 7 bases align to TRBD1. This CDR3 has 13 amino acids. Trimming took 6 bases from V and 8 from J; bases not matched to a gene: 9. The CDR3 bases are TGTGCCAGCAGGCCTGAGGGGGCCCGAGGCTACACCTTC. Protein: CASRPEGARGYTF.

V and J are TRBV19 and TRBJ2-7, with 12 nucleotides matching TRBD2. The CDR3 is made up of 15 amino acids. Germline CDR1 LNHDA, CDR2 SQIVND (reference sequence). V shed 6 bases, J shed 3 bases, and the junction held 6 bases outside the gene matches. The CDR3, as DNA: TGTGCCAGTAGCCAAACTAGCGGGGGGTACTACGAGCAGTACTTC. Translated, it gives CASSQTSGGYYEQYF.

The genes are TRBV6-5 and TRBJ2-1; TRBD2 agrees at 7 bases. This CDR3 is built from 11 residues. Trimming removed 11 bases from V and 10 bases from J; junction bases left unmatched: 8. Germline CDR1 reads MNHEY; CDR2 reads SVGAGI. The CDR3 DNA sequence: TGTGCCGTACTGGGGGGGGAAGAGCAGTTCTTC. Translation gives CAVLGGEEQFF.

The chain carries TRBV29-1 and TRBJ1-2; 8 bases map to TRBD1. CDR1 SQVTM and CDR2 ANQGSEA come from the germline V gene. With V trimmed by 4 bases and J by 14 bases, 18 bases remained unmatched. The CDR3 totals 14 residues. The chain's CDR3 is CSVGDQGQALGGTF. DNA of the CDR3: TGCAGCGTTGGGGACCAGGGACAGGCCCTCGGGGGAACCTTC.

As DNA, the CDR3 is TGTGCCAGCAGTAAAGGACACCCGAATCAGCCCCAGCATTTT. Amino acids: CASSKGHPNQPQHF. The rearrangement joins TRBV6-2 or TRBV6-3 to TRBJ1-5; tentatively, D is TRBD1 (5 bases). Germline values: CDR1 MNHEY, CDR2 SVGEGT. The CDR3 has 14 residues. Trimming removed 5 bases from V and 4 bases from J, with 12 bases in between.

This chain connects TRBV6-2 or TRBV6-3 to TRBJ2-2; no clear D. The CDR3 covers 13 residues. V lost 5 bases to trimming and J lost 8 bases, with 12 bases between them. Germline lookup yields CDR1 MNHEY and CDR2 SVGEGT. The CDR3 spells CASSRIRQGELFF. The CDR3 coding sequence is TGTGCCAGCAGTCGTATACGACAAGGGGAGCTGTTTTTT.

This sequence joins TRBV27 and TRBJ1-1, with no clear D. The CDR3 has 13 residues. Germline values: CDR1 MNHEY, CDR2 SMNVEV (reference sequence). V was shortened by 5 bases and J by 4 bases, with 11 bases between the two germline ends. As DNA, the CDR3 is TGTGCCAGCAGTCCGGGGTTCGGCACTGAAGCTTTCTTT. Amino acids: CASSPGFGTEAFF.

This clone appeared once. This chain links TRBV11-3 with TRBJ1-1, with TRBD1 matching 10 bases. V lost 4 bases to trimming and J lost 0 bases; unmatched junction nucleotides: 11. Looked up from germline, CDR1 is SGHNT and CDR2 is YENEEA. The CDR3 is made up of 18 amino acids. The CDR3 loop is CASSSRGDRGVMNTEAFF. CDR3 coding DNA: TGTGCCAGCAGCTCCCGGGGGGACAGGGGAGTTATGAACACTGAAGCTTTCTTT.